The 13 T cell receptor beta chains below were found in one sample sequenced in a study of CD8+ T cells in alopecia areata. cDNA reverse transcribed from extracted RNA served as the sequencing template. Data came from immunoSEQ multiplex PCR; TCRdb stores just in-frame clones and leaves some out. The top ten clones hold roughly 51% of a sample with about 64,000 clones, about 40% of them seen once. Source material: NKG2D-low CD8+ T cells sorted from blood. Every receptor here comes from a human donor with alopecia areata.

The chain links TRBV14 to TRBJ2-5, with 7 bases lining up with TRBD2. Germline CDR1 and CDR2: SGHDN and FVKESK. The CDR3 consists of 15 residues. V was pared by 0 bases and J by 5 bases, with 6 bases of the junction left unmatched. This CDR3 reads CASSQDIRGGETQYF. The CDR3 region has the DNA TGTGCCAGCAGCCAAGACATTCGGGGAGGGGAGACCCAGTACTTC.

The chain couples TRBV9 to TRBJ2-7; 7 bases match TRBD2. The CDR3 loop spans 14 amino acids. From germline, CDR1 is SGDLS and CDR2 YYNGEE. The trim removed 4 bases at V and 0 bases at J, leaving 4 bases unmatched. The CDR3 loop reads CASSTRTSSYEQYF. CDR3 DNA: TGTGCCAGCAGCACCCGGACTAGCTCCTACGAGCAGTACTTC.

This sequence joins TRBV4-3 and TRBJ2-1; D may match TRBD1 or TRBD2 (5 bases each). Trimming removed 1 base from V and 0 bases from J, with 13 bases in between. This CDR3 has 17 amino acids. Looked up from germline, CDR1 is LGHNA and CDR2 is YSLEER. The CDR3 nucleotides are TGCGCCAGCAGCCAAGCCCCGGGACGAAACTCCTACAATGAGCAGTTCTTC. Protein product: CASSQAPGRNSYNEQFF.

The J gene is TRBJ1-2, the V gene TRBV7-9; weak D call: TRBD1 (6 bases). Trimming removed 1 base from V and 8 bases from J, with 11 bases in between. The CDR3 extends over 13 amino acids. Germline CDR1 is SEHNR and CDR2 is FQNEAQ (reference sequence). CDR3 sequence reads: CASSLETGHGYTF. For the CDR3, the DNA is TGTGCCAGCAGCTTAGAAACAGGGCACGGCTACACCTTC.

This clone appeared a few times. The chain carries TRBV29-1 and TRBJ2-7; D may be TRBD1 (6 bases). Germline CDR1 reads SQVTM; CDR2 reads ANQGSEA. The CDR3 runs 12 residues. V gave up 6 bases and J gave up 4 bases, with 13 bases separating them. The CDR3 region is CSVIQGPYEQYF. DNA of the CDR3: TGCAGCGTAATACAGGGTCCGTACGAGCAGTACTTC.

The count of this clone is one. The V call is TRBV4-3, the J call TRBJ2-5; no reliable D call. CDR3 length: 13 amino acids. V shed 1 base and J shed 3 bases, with 6 bases lying between them. CDR1 and CDR2 (germline): LGHNA, YSLEER. CDR3 sequence: CASSQGWKETQYF. The CDR3 DNA reads TGCGCCAGCAGCCAAGGATGGAAAGAGACCCAGTACTTC.

This clone was counted only a few times. The V gene is TRBV29-1, the J gene TRBJ2-7, with a tentative D call TRBD1 (5 bases). Trimming took 7 bases from V and 5 from J, leaving 21 bases between them. This CDR3 has 14 amino acids. The germline V gene encodes CDR1 SQVTM and CDR2 ANQGSEA. The CDR3 coding sequence is TGCAGCGCGATTCATGAAGGACACCAAGACGAGCAGTACTTC. This sequence encodes CSAIHEGHQDEQYF.

This clone came up once. This sequence joins TRBV29-1 and TRBJ1-1; D unresolved. Trimming left V 5 bases short and J 3 bases short, with 13 bases between. The CDR3 sequence is 13 residues long. Per the germline V gene, CDR1 is SQVTM and CDR2 is ANQGSEA. In DNA form, the CDR3 reads TGCAGCGTTACCCTACCTTTGGACACTGAAGCTTTCTTT. This sequence encodes CSVTLPLDTEAFF.

The V call is TRBV9, the J call TRBJ2-3, with 14 bases identical to TRBD2. The CDR3 covers 16 residues. The V segment lost 4 bases and the J segment 6 bases; nucleotides outside the gene matches: 7. Germline V gene sequence: CDR1 SGDLS, CDR2 YYNGEE. Here the CDR3 reads CASSLRLAGGPDTQYF. The DNA for the CDR3 is TGTGCCAGCAGCCTAAGACTAGCGGGGGGGCCTGATACGCAGTATTTT.

This clone was counted between two and nine times. The chain uses TRBV7-2 and TRBJ2-7; tentatively, D is TRBD2 (5 bases). V was pared by 1 base and J by 2 bases, with 12 bases between. Per the germline V gene, CDR1 is SGHTA and CDR2 is FQGNSA. The CDR3 runs 15 residues. The CDR3: CASSLDEGLPYEQYF. The DNA for the CDR3 is TGTGCCAGCAGCTTAGACGAGGGTCTTCCCTACGAGCAGTACTTC. The full variable domain, in which reference TRBV7-2 and TRBJ2-7 provide the parts outside the CDR3, is GAGVSQSPSNKVTEKGKDVELRCDPISGHTALYWYRQSLGQGLEFLIYFQGNSAPDKSGLPSDRFSAERTGGSVSTLTIQRTQQEDSAVYLCASSLDEGLPYEQYFGPGTRLTVT.

The chain employs TRBV5-1 and TRBJ1-1; D remains ambiguous. There are 14 residues in the CDR3. The germline V gene encodes CDR1 SGHRS and CDR2 YFSETQ. V was shortened by 0 bases and J by 2 bases, with 8 bases between the two germline ends. The DNA for the CDR3 is TGCGCCAGCAGCTTGGCCGGAATAAACACTGAAGCTTTCTTT. Its protein product is CASSLAGINTEAFF.

For the CDR3, the DNA is TGTGCCAGCAGCTCCCTAGCGGGAGTCCATGAGCAGTTCTTC. Translated: CASSSLAGVHEQFF. The rearrangement links TRBV7-3 to TRBJ2-1; 10 nucleotides line up with TRBD2. The CDR3 sequence is 14 residues long. The V gene's germline CDR1 is SGHTA and CDR2 FQGTGA. J was trimmed by 8 bases and V by 4 bases; bases with no gene match: 5.

This clone was counted between two and nine times. V is TRBV2 and J is TRBJ2-1, with a weak D call TRBD1 (5 bases). V lost 4 bases and J lost 0, with 7 bases in between. Germline loops: CDR1 SNHLY, CDR2 FYNNEI. The CDR3 length is 14 residues. CDR3 sequence: CASSVDSSYNEQFF. CDR3 nucleotide sequence: TGTGCCAGCAGTGTCGACAGCTCCTACAATGAGCAGTTCTTC.